This T cell receptor (beta chain) was identified during a study of vaccination effects on CD4 cells after COVID-19. Sequencing used immunoSEQ multiplex PCR; TCRdb keeps in-frame clones, though not all of them. This sample has roughly 59,000 clones; around four fifths occur once, and the top ten carry 2%. The CDR3 spans 16 residues. V lost 4 bases and J 4 bases, leaving 20 bases between the germline ends. Per the germline V gene, CDR1 is SGDLS and CDR2 is YYNGEE. As to this clone: The antigen is unknown.

Sequencing in the ViraFEST assay came after antigen-specific CD4+ T cells had been expanded with viral peptide pools, which were used to stimulate PBMC. At the end of approximately 10 days of culture, CD4+ T cells were isolated. Vaccine administered to participants consisted of two doses of either BNT162b2 or mRNA-1273. The V call is TRBV9, the J call TRBJ2-5; the D gene is possibly TRBD2 (7 bases). The sequence came from a human donor who received a COVID-19 vaccine. The specimen comprised CD4+ T cells from PBMCs cultured with HCoV-OC43 spike peptides, sampled after COVID-19 vaccination. Noted subset: HCoV-OC43 spike overlapping peptide pool stimulation. The CDR3 here is CASSPTRGHIRETQYF. Written as DNA, the CDR3 is TGTGCCAGCAGCCCCACGCGGGGGCATATCCGAGAGACCCAGTACTTC.